The 20 T cell receptor beta chains reported below all come from one sample, sequenced in a study of OX40 agonist ivuxolimab in advanced cancers. The library came from the immunoSEQ multiplex PCR assay. TCRdb took over this immuneACCESS table, retaining in-frame rearrangements with V and J assigned. Such tables are incomplete; in checked studies, under half of the missing clones stem from an unresolved V gene, and the remainder is unexplained. The sample table lists around 60,000 clones, 70% to 80% of them with a count of one. 0.95% to 1.5% of the sample goes to the ten largest clones. Sequences were derived from CD4+ or CD8+ T cells sorted from blood, sampled in a trial of the OX40 agonist ivuxolimab. The receptors derive from an adult with an advanced solid tumor such as melanoma, head and neck, liver or kidney cancer.

The chain is built from TRBV6-5 and TRBJ1-2; 9 positions agree with TRBD1. In germline, CDR1 is MNHEY, CDR2 SVGAGI. The CDR3 runs to 13 residues. V lost 6 bases, J lost 4 bases, and 3 bases stayed unmatched. Here the CDR3 reads CASRQGAGYGYTF. CDR3 sequence (DNA): TGTGCCAGCAGACAGGGGGCAGGCTATGGCTACACCTTC.

This sequence joins TRBV13 and TRBJ2-3; TRBD2 aligns across 10 bases. The CDR3 extends over 17 amino acids. Trimming took 4 bases from V and 2 from J; bases not matched to a gene: 9. CDR1 and CDR2 from the germline V gene are PRHDT and FYEKMQ (reference sequence). The CDR3 reads CASSSYGLAEYTDTQYF. In nucleotides, the CDR3 is TGTGCCAGCAGCTCCTATGGACTAGCGGAATACACAGATACGCAGTATTTT.

This chain joins TRBV5-1 and TRBJ2-2, with a tentative D call TRBD1 (7 bases). V was cut by 2 bases and J by 4 bases, with 15 bases left in between. The CDR3 consists of 16 residues. CDR1 and CDR2 from the germline V gene are SGHRS and YFSETQ. DNA for the CDR3: TGCGCCAGCAGCTTACAGGGGCAGGGGGGCACCGGGGAGCTGTTTTTT. Encoded protein: CASSLQGQGGTGELFF.

The chain's CDR3 is CASSQRLAGALGGDTQYF. The CDR3, as DNA: TGCGCCAGCAGCCAAAGACTAGCGGGGGCCCTTGGGGGGGATACGCAGTATTTT. The chain links TRBV4-1 to TRBJ2-3; TRBD2 aligns across 12 bases. Germline-derived CDR1 and CDR2 are MGHRA and YSYEKL. V trimming: 2 bases; J trimming: 6 bases; junction bases outside the gene matches: 12. The CDR3 spans 18 residues.

A single count supports this clone. The chain couples TRBV18 to TRBJ2-1; no reliable D call. The CDR3 loop spans 15 amino acids. CDR1 and CDR2 (germline): KGHSH, LQKENI. With 3 bases removed from V and 5 bases from J, the gap between germline ends came to 14 bases. The chain's CDR3 is CASSPGFGRNNEQFF. Here the CDR3 DNA reads TGTGCCAGCTCACCCGGGTTTGGCCGGAACAATGAGCAGTTCTTC.

The chain is built from TRBV11-2 and TRBJ2-7; TRBD2 matches 10 bases. The CDR3 length is 15 residues. With 2 bases clipped from V and 3 bases from J, the junction kept 4 bases outside the gene matches. The V gene's germline CDR1 is SGHAT and CDR2 FQNNGV. The CDR3 DNA reads TGTGCCAGCAGCTTACTAGCGGGAGACCTCTACGAGCAGTACTTC. It specifies CASSLLAGDLYEQYF.

This chain's CDR3 is CASSLSSGPETQYF. Written as DNA, the CDR3 is TGCGCCAGCAGCTTAAGCAGCGGGCCTGAGACCCAGTACTTC. This sequence joins TRBV5-1 and TRBJ2-5; D perhaps matches TRBD2 (6 bases). V lost 2 bases and J 5 bases, leaving 13 bases between the germline ends. This CDR3 has 14 amino acids. Germline CDR1 is SGHRS and CDR2 is YFSETQ.

The V gene is TRBV7-9, the J gene TRBJ1-1, with D unresolved. V gave up 7 bases and J gave up 3 bases, with 9 bases separating them. Per the germline V gene, CDR1 is SEHNR and CDR2 is FQNEAQ (reference sequence). The CDR3 has 12 amino acids. In DNA form, the CDR3 reads TGTGCCAGCACCCCCTTAGACACTGAAGCTTTCTTT. It translates to CASTPLDTEAFF.

This chain links TRBV6-5 with TRBJ2-1, with D possibly matching TRBD1 (7 bases). CDR3 size: 16 residues. V was clipped by 0 bases and J by 7 bases, with 16 bases between them. Germline-derived CDR1 and CDR2 are MNHEY and SVGAGI. As DNA, the CDR3 is TGTGCCAGCAGTTACTCGGCGGGGTTCAGGGGGAATGAGCAGTTCTTC. This codes for CASSYSAGFRGNEQFF.

The CDR3 here is CASSLMGQGAYNEQFF. The CDR3 bases are TGTGCCAGCAGCTTGATGGGACAGGGGGCGTACAATGAGCAGTTCTTC. This sequence joins TRBV7-6 and TRBJ2-1; 12 nucleotides match TRBD1. CDR1 is SGHVS, CDR2 FNYEAQ, per germline. The CDR3 loop spans 16 amino acids. The ends lost 3 bases at V and 4 bases at J; junction bases unmatched: 4. Variable domain in full (rest from reference TRBV7-6 and TRBJ2-1): GAGVSQSPRYKVTKRGQDVALRCDPISGHVSLYWYRQALGQGPEFLTYFNYEAQQDKSGLPNDRFSAERPEGSISTLTIQRTEQRDSAMYRCASSLMGQGAYNEQFFGPGTRLTVL.

This clone has only a few counts. The chain is built from TRBV28 and TRBJ2-7; D might be TRBD2 (5 bases). Germline V gene data show CDR1 as MDHEN and CDR2 as SYDVKM. Trimming shortened V by 5 bases and J by 4 bases, and 9 bases separated the two germline ends. CDR3 length equals 12 residues. Written as DNA, the CDR3 is TGTGCCAGCAGTGAGAGACTATACGAGCAGTACTTC. It yields the protein CASSERLYEQYF.

This chain uses TRBV19 with TRBJ2-7; 8 bases match TRBD1. The CDR3 is 16 residues long. The germline V gene encodes CDR1 LNHDA and CDR2 SQIVND (reference sequence). Losses at the gene ends were 3 bases for V and 0 bases for J; bases not matched to a gene: 7. CDR3 sequence reads: CASSISPGTGSYEQYF. DNA for the CDR3: TGTGCCAGTAGTATCTCTCCCGGGACAGGCTCCTACGAGCAGTACTTC.

On this clone: A much larger clone is a single base away; this may be a read error. The CDR3 region has the DNA TGTGCCAACAGTGACAATACAGGGGTACATGGCTACACCTTC. Translating gives CANSDNTGVHGYTF. The chain links TRBV6-4 to TRBJ1-2; 7 nucleotides match TRBD1. Germline CDR1 and CDR2: MRHNA and SNTAGT. The CDR3 spans 14 residues.

This clone was seen only a few times. The rearrangement links TRBV9 to TRBJ2-6; a weak D match, TRBD2 (5 bases). Germline V lookup: CDR1 SGDLS, CDR2 YYNGEE. This CDR3 spans 15 amino acids. V lost 1 base to trimming and J lost 1 base, with 6 bases between them. The CDR3, as DNA: TGTGCCAGCAGCGTACGGGGTTCTGGGGCCAACGTCCTGACTTTC. Protein: CASSVRGSGANVLTF.

The rearrangement uses TRBV7-3 and TRBJ2-1, with 11 bases that match TRBD2. The J segment lost 4 bases and the V segment lost 5 bases, leaving 7 bases of the junction unmatched. CDR1 SGHTA and CDR2 FQGTGA come from the germline V gene. This CDR3 is built from 16 residues. CDR3 sequence reads: CASSPRTSGLYNEQFF. CDR3 coding DNA: TGTGCCAGCAGCCCGAGGACTAGCGGGTTATACAATGAGCAGTTCTTC.

The rearrangement joins TRBV28 to TRBJ2-3; D unclear. The CDR3 length is 12 residues. Germline V gene sequence: CDR1 MDHEN, CDR2 SYDVKM. V shed 4 bases and J shed 2 bases, with 4 bases lying between them. As DNA, the CDR3 is TGTGCCAGCAGTTCCAACACAGATACGCAGTATTTT. Protein product: CASSSNTDTQYF.

The rearrangement joins TRBV11-2 to TRBJ1-1; possible D gene TRBD1, 5 bases. The CDR3 extends over 17 amino acids. Trimming took off 0 bases at V and 4 bases at J, with 18 bases between the two ends. Germline CDR1 and CDR2: SGHAT and FQNNGV. In nucleotides, the CDR3 is TGTGCCAGCAGCTTAGATGGGTCGGGTCGGGGCGGCACTGAAGCTTTCTTT. This encodes CASSLDGSGRGGTEAFF.

In its sample, this clone was seen once. The chain uses TRBV6-5 and TRBJ2-3, with TRBD2 matching 9 bases. The CDR3 is 16 residues long. Looked up from germline, CDR1 is MNHEY and CDR2 is SVGAGI. The trim removed 4 bases at V and 1 base at J, leaving 6 bases unmatched. The CDR3 is CASSLEERGGTDTQYF. CDR3 in DNA: TGTGCCAGCAGTTTGGAGGAGCGGGGGGGCACAGATACGCAGTATTTT.

The chain uses TRBV30 and TRBJ2-7, with a possible D match to TRBD2 (7 bases). The length of the CDR3 is 14 residues. Germline V gives CDR1 GTSNPN, CDR2 SVGIG (reference sequence). V was trimmed by 2 bases and J by 3 bases, leaving 14 bases between them. CDR3 amino acids: CAWSRGGSNYEQYF. Written as DNA, the CDR3 is TGTGCCTGGAGTAGGGGGGGGTCTAACTACGAGCAGTACTTC.

There are a few counts of this clone. J is TRBJ2-7 and V is TRBV7-9, with D possibly matching TRBD1 (5 bases). V lost 0 bases and J lost 5, with 20 bases in between. Germline CDR1 is SEHNR and CDR2 is FQNEAQ (reference sequence). This CDR3 has 17 amino acids. The DNA for the CDR3 is TGTGCCAGCAGCTTAGCGAAGTGGCTTGGGCAGGGCGACGAGCAGTACTTC. Its protein product is CASSLAKWLGQGDEQYF.